This TCR beta chain was sequenced during a study of a mutant IDH1 vaccine in newly diagnosed glioma. Looking at the study overall: First vaccine doses came 4-6 weeks after radiotherapy alone, or with temozolomide cycles.

A few counts support this clone. The antigen remains undetermined. The time point here: week 23, last vaccination. In the vaccine, a single dose held 300 ug of the mutant IDH1 20-mer peptide, along with topical imiquimod. CDR1 GTSNPN and CDR2 SVGIG come from the germline V gene (reference sequence). The CDR3 loop spans 17 amino acids. V was pared by 0 bases and J by 4 bases, with 11 bases of the junction left unmatched. Sequencing was performed with immunoSEQ multiplex PCR; in TCRdb, only in-frame clones are kept and a portion is missing. The sample consists of around 41,000 clones, around 81% of them appearing once.

V usage is TRBV30 and J usage is TRBJ2-5, with TRBD2 matching 10 bases. Sequencing was performed on PBMCs, taken from a glioma patient whose treatment included an IDH1 peptide vaccine. The TCR sequence derives from a woman between 40 and 55 years old with glioma. Some clones in this sample may be carry-over from other donors' samples. CDR3: CAWSVGQLAGTLETQYF. The CDR3 DNA is TGTGCCTGGAGTGTAGGTCAACTAGCGGGGACCTTAGAGACCCAGTACTTC.